This T cell receptor beta chain was captured in a study of OX40 agonist ivuxolimab in advanced cancers. Study details: Across the patients, intravenous ivuxolimab was delivered every 2 weeks at 0.01 to 10 mg/kg. Past anti-PD-1, anti-PD-L1 or anti-CTLA-4 therapy was accepted, and approximately 40% had received some.

Assay used: immunoSEQ multiplex PCR; TCRdb lists only in-frame clones, some missing. The data contain about 44,000 clones, about 90% of them singletons. Whole-study findings and limits: CD8+ T cells showed, on average, more clonal expansion than CD4+ cells.

This clone was recorded only once. Antigen: not known. The CDR3 is made up of 15 amino acids. Germline V CDR1 and CDR2: MNHEY, SVGAGI. V dropped 0 bases and J dropped 4 bases, with 13 bases sitting between them. The study sampled blood at baseline, cycle 4 day 1, and cycle 7 day 1. The material sequenced was CD4+ or CD8+ T cells sorted from blood, taken in a trial of the OX40 agonist ivuxolimab. This clonotype was obtained from an adult with an advanced solid tumor such as melanoma, head and neck, liver or kidney cancer. This chain connects TRBV6-5 to TRBJ2-7, with D maybe TRBD1 (6 bases). CDR3 bases: TGTGCCAGCAGTTACTCGCCAGGGGAGTTTTACGAGCAGTACTTC. This codes for CASSYSPGEFYEQYF.